This T cell receptor beta chain comes out of a study of blood T cell repertoires in COVID-19. Turning to the study itself: Whether acute or convalescent, the COVID-19 samples came from the United States, Italy and Spain.

Trimming stripped 7 bases from V and 2 bases from J, with 9 bases between. Germline CDR1 GTSNPN, CDR2 SVGIG (reference sequence). CDR3 length: 13 residues. The Seattle patients, enrolled during active infection, were followed longitudinally. Source study methods: Quantification of nucleated cells was approximated via reference gene primer amplification. Clones were read by immunoSEQ multiplex PCR, and TCRdb kept only the in-frame ones, dropping some. The DNA gave D and trimming, while V, J and clone size come from that table. The sample lists over 400,000 clones; roughly 91% were seen once. The V gene is TRBV30, the J gene TRBJ2-6; possible D gene TRBD1, 5 bases. The sequenced sample consisted of peripheral blood. The origin of this receptor is a woman aged 45-65 years with COVID-19, enrolled during active disease. DNA of the CDR3: TGTGCCTCAACAGGCGCTGGGGCCAACGTCCTGACTTTC. Protein sequence: CASTGAGANVLTF.